This T cell receptor beta chain emerged from a study of blood T cell repertoires in COVID-19. As for the study in general: COVID-19 samples, acute and convalescent, were from the United States, Italy and Spain. PBMCs, B-cell-depleted T cells, or T cells provided the cDNA or gDNA that made up the material.

The authors' processing: It was from reference gene primer amplification that nucleated cell counts were estimated. Repertoires were generated with immunoSEQ multiplex PCR, while TCRdb's copy carries only in-frame clones and drops some. Clonal size and the V and J genes are those of that table, whereas D and trimming came from the DNA. This table holds under 200,000 clones, about 88% found once. Followed longitudinally, the Seattle patients had been enrolled during active infection. There are 15 residues in the CDR3. V shed 4 bases, J shed 7 bases, and the junction held 9 bases outside the gene matches. Germline V gene data show CDR1 as KGHDR and CDR2 as SFDVKD.

This chain joins TRBV24-1 and TRBJ2-1, with 7 bases fitting TRBD1. Sequencing was carried out using peripheral blood. This TCR was recovered from a man aged 55 to 70 with COVID-19, enrolled during active disease. CDR3 loop: CATSEPDRVGNEQFF. CDR3 DNA sequence: TGTGCCACCAGTGAACCTGACAGGGTCGGGAATGAGCAGTTCTTC.